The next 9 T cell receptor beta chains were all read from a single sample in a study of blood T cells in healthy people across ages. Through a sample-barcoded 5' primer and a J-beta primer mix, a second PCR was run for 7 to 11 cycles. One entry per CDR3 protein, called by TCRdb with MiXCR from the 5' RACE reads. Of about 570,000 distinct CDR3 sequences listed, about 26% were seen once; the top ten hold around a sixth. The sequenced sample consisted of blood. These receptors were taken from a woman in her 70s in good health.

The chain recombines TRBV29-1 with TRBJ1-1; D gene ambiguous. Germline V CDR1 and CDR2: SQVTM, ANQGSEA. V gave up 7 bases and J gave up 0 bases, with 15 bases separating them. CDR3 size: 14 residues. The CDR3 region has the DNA TGCAGCGGGAGACCAGCAGCCATGAACACTGAAGCTTTCTTT. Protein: CSGRPAAMNTEAFF.

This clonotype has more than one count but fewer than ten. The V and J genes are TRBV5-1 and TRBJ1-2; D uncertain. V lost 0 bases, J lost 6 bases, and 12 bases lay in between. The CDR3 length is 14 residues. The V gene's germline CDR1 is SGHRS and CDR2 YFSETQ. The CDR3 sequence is CASSLGSTPHGYTF. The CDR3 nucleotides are TGCGCCAGCAGCTTGGGCAGCACACCCCATGGCTACACCTTC.

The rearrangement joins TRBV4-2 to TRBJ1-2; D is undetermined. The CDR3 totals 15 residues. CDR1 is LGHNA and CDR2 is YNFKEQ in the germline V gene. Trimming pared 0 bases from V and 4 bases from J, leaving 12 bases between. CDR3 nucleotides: TGTGCCAGCAGCCAAGAAGAGAGGCCGGCCTATGGCTACACCTTC. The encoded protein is CASSQEERPAYGYTF.

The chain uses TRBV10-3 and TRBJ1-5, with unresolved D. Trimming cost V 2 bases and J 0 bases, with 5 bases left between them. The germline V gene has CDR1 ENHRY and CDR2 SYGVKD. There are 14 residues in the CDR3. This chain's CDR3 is CAISEQSSNQPQHF. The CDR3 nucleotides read TGTGCCATCAGTGAGCAGTCTAGCAATCAGCCCCAGCATTTT.

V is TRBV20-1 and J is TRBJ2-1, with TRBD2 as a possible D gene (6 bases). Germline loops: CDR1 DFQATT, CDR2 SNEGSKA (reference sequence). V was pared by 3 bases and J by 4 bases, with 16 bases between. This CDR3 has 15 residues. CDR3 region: CSARLRDFYYNEQFF. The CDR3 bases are TGCAGTGCTAGGCTCAGGGACTTTTATTACAATGAGCAGTTCTTC.

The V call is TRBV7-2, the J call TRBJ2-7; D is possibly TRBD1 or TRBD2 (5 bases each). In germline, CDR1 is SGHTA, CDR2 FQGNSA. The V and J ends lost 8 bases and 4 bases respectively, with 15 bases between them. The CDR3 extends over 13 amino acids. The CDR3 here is CASGRGRIYEQYF. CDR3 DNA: TGTGCCAGCGGACGGGGACGGATTTACGAGCAGTACTTC.

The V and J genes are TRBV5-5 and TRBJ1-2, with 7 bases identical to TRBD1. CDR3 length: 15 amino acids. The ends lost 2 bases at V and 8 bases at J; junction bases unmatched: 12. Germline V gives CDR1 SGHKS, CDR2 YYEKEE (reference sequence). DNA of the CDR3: TGTGCCAGCAGCTTTCCAGGACAGGTTAGAAGCGGCTACACCTTC. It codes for CASSFPGQVRSGYTF.

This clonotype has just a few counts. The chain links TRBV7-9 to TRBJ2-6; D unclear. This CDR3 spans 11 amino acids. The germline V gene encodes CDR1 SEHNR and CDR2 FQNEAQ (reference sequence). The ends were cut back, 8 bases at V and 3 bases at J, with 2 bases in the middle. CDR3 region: CASVGANVLTF. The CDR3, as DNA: TGTGCCAGCGTTGGGGCCAACGTCCTGACTTTC.

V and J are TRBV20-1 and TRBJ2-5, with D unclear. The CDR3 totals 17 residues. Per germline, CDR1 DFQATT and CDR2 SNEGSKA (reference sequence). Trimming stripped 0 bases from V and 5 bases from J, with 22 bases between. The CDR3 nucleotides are TGCAGTGCTAGAGATTGGCGGTTAGGGCTAGTCGTTGAGACCCAGTACTTC. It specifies CSARDWRLGLVVETQYF.